The rows below give T cell receptor beta chains drawn from one sample of a study of blood T cell repertoires in COVID-19. Here immunoSEQ multiplex PCR was the method, and the copy in TCRdb shows in-frame clones only, minus some. The data contain 200,000 to 300,000 clones, approximately 83% of them singletons. The sample consisted of peripheral blood. Receptors originate from a man aged 30-40 years who had recovered from COVID-19. The conserved cysteine and the conserved F or W are not part of the CDR3 here.

j_call v_call cdr3_aa
TRBJ1-2 TRBV28 ASSFPRVPSLGYT
TRBJ2-3 TRBV2 ASRLGLAGSTDTQY
TRBJ1-3 TRBV5-4 ASSMIGGGSGNTIY
TRBJ2-5 TRBV10-1 ASSHTKEETQY
TRBJ2-2 TRBV2 ASIEGPYTGELF
TRBJ1-6 TRBV28 ASSTTRHGRSPLH
TRBJ2-5 TRBV6-1 ASSEWTGGGETQY
TRBJ2-6 TRBV5-1 ASGEAGTVLT
TRBJ2-5 TRBV6-5 ASRDRAAQETQY
TRBJ1-2 TRBV27 ASRATGRGIYGYT
TRBJ2-1 TRBV19 ASTPRRGVTGGSNEQF
TRBJ2-7 TRBV29-1 SVIPGTGDSYEQY
TRBJ2-2 TRBV12-3/TRBV12-4 ASMDSNTGELF
TRBJ2-3 TRBV10-3 AISEEVADTQY
TRBJ1-5 TRBV18 ASSRSRTGPGANQPQH
TRBJ2-5 TRBV20-1 SASESRGPQETQY
TRBJ2-3 TRBV18 ASSPMGAGGRRDTQY
TRBJ1-6 TRBV18 ASSPNGNNSPLH
TRBJ2-3 TRBV18 ASSPRQRTDTQY
TRBJ2-1 TRBV9 ASSVVASGGVYNEQF
TRBJ1-2 TRBV6-5 ASTRQGGYT
TRBJ1-5 TRBV16 ASSPQGAQPQH
TRBJ1-1 TRBV28 ASSTVMNTEAF
TRBJ2-5 TRBV6-5 AFLEQGETQY
TRBJ2-7 TRBV5-1 ASSYEGEATYEQY
TRBJ2-3 TRBV10-1 ASSRHTDTQY
TRBJ1-6 TRBV4-2 ASSQDEGQGNSPLH
TRBJ2-5 TRBV28 ASSGRRVETQY
TRBJ1-6 TRBV7-9 ASSLGGSRGRSPLH
TRBJ1-5 TRBV19 ASSTTRDTNQPQH
TRBJ2-1 TRBV4-2 ASSQVPGDTQF
TRBJ2-1 TRBV6-6 ASSSRTGEKYNEQF
TRBJ2-2 TRBV24-1 ATSDLSDGELF
TRBJ2-1 TRBV18 ASSRTGSNEQF
TRBJ2-3 TRBV20-1 SASGTSGHTDTQY
TRBJ1-2 TRBV5-4 ASSFAEGAYGT
TRBJ2-2 TRBV6-5 ASRVAGANTGELF
TRBJ2-1 TRBV5-1 ASSLERGTYNEQF
TRBJ2-7 TRBV6-6 ATRGGGYEQY
TRBJ2-3 TRBV3-1/TRBV3-2 ASSRDWTQY
TRBJ2-3 TRBV4-1 ASSRTGSTDTQY
TRBJ1-5 TRBV28 ASRKNPGLSVGQPQH
TRBJ1-1 TRBV5-1 ASSLGQGMVNTEAF
TRBJ1-4 TRBV5-1 ASSPLATNEKLF
TRBJ2-5 TRBV9 ASSNGAFQETQY
TRBJ1-1 TRBV2 ASRDRAGTEAF
TRBJ1-6 TRBV13 ASSSPTEDGSSPLH
TRBJ1-3 TRBV5-1 ASSLGDSSPRNTIY
TRBJ1-1 TRBV9 ASSAAGNTEAF
TRBJ1-5 TRBV10-3 AISETGTGTAPQH
TRBJ1-6 TRBV9 ASSANIGLNNSPLH
TRBJ2-2 TRBV4-1 ASSQEGQKYAGELF
TRBJ2-5 TRBV11-2 ASSLGEQETQY
TRBJ2-3 TRBV2 ASRSGGFKSPDTQY
TRBJ1-5 TRBV18 ASSMTGDNQPQH
TRBJ1-2 TRBV7-9 AQPRGNGYT
TRBJ1-5 TRBV2 ASNSGRDSNQPQH
TRBJ1-1 TRBV7-9 ASSPRQGVDTEAF
TRBJ2-1 TRBV19 ASSSGPEQF
TRBJ1-2 TRBV5-5 ASSRGWGRSDYGYT